This T cell receptor beta chain is drawn from a study of cytomegalovirus exposure and HLA in healthy donors. Findings and limits, study-wide: Reports indicated that the classifier achieved high specificity and sensitivity in diagnosing cytomegalovirus status. In a later analysis, TCR beta V- and J-gene trimming was associated with a missense DCLRE1C variant.

Use of 60 Vbeta and 13 Jbeta primers characterized the PCR. In the original workflow: A later analysis tallied approximately 80 million unique TCR beta chains, around 11 million of them shared. The data were produced by immunoSEQ multiplex PCR, yet TCRdb's version contains in-frame clones alone and is incomplete. V, J and clone size are those of that table, while D and trimming were read from the DNA. The sample includes tens of thousands of clones, roughly 69% of them seen just once. About this clone itself: Its target is not known.

Per germline, CDR1 SGHRS and CDR2 YFSETQ. Germline trimming cut 4 bases from V and 6 bases from J; bases unmatched to any gene: 7. The CDR3 runs to 14 residues. Sequenced material: PBMCs. The rearrangement joins TRBV5-1 to TRBJ2-1; 7 positions match TRBD2. The clonotype originates from a woman aged 25 to 39 in good health and CMV-seronegative. DNA of the CDR3: TGCGCCAGCAGCGGGACTACCTCAACCAATGAGCAGTTCTTC. This sequence encodes CASSGTTSTNEQFF.